What follows is one T cell receptor beta chain and its context. This entry belongs to a study of blood T cells in healthy people across ages. A sample-barcoded 5' primer and a J-beta primer mix were used in a second PCR of roughly 7 to 12 cycles. MiXCR was run by TCRdb on the 5' RACE reads, yielding one entry per CDR3 protein. Among more than 600,000 distinct CDR3 sequences listed, 25% were seen once. Another study also made use of these data, one on T cells of mothers and their children.

Sequences were obtained from blood. This TCR came from a boy between 10 and 17 years old in good health.

The CDR3, as DNA: TGCAGTGCCAACCGGGGTACAGGGGGAGGAGAGACCCAGTACTTC. As protein: CSANRGTGGGETQYF. V usage is TRBV20-1 and J usage is TRBJ2-5, with 8 bases that match TRBD1. The CDR3 contains 15 residues. The ends lost 6 bases at V and 4 bases at J; junction bases unmatched: 13. Germline CDR1 and CDR2: DFQATT and SNEGSKA (reference sequence).